The 26 T cell receptor beta chains in this list originate from one sample, sequenced in a study of blood T cells in healthy people across ages. It was with a sample-barcoded 5' primer and a J-beta primer mix that a second PCR of roughly 7 to 12 cycles was run. MiXCR, applied by TCRdb to the 5' RACE reads, yields one record per CDR3 protein. The repertoire includes more than 700,000 distinct CDR3 sequences, about 47% of them detected once, and 15% to 20% sits in the top ten. The sample was blood. These receptors came from an elderly man in good health.

The V and J genes are TRBV9 and TRBJ2-5; D unresolved. Germline CDR1 and CDR2: SGDLS and YYNGEE. The CDR3 is 14 residues long. V was shortened by 0 bases and J by 1 base, with 7 bases between the two germline ends. CDR3 protein: CASSVAVSQETQYF. As DNA, the CDR3 is TGTGCCAGCAGCGTAGCTGTAAGCCAAGAGACCCAGTACTTC.

CDR3 loop: CASSQGILTDTQYF. CDR3 nucleotide sequence: TGTGCCAGCAGCCAAGGAATTCTCACAGATACGCAGTATTTT. The genes are TRBV3-1 and TRBJ2-3; D is uncertain. Germline V gives CDR1 LGHDT, CDR2 YNNKEL (reference sequence). V was shortened by 1 base and J by 2 bases, with 7 bases between the two germline ends. This CDR3 is built from 14 residues.

The table lists this clonotype with a few counts. The chain recombines TRBV12-3 or TRBV12-4 with TRBJ2-7; 7 bases align to TRBD2. The J call is uncertain, as TRBJ2-5 better fits the DNA end. The CDR3 extends over 14 amino acids. The CDR3 loop is CASSPTTSVETQYF. The CDR3 DNA is TGTGCCAGCAGTCCGACTACTAGCGTTGAGACCCAGTACTTC.

There are a few counts of this clonotype. J is TRBJ2-1 and V is TRBV7-2; D possibly corresponds to TRBD1 (5 bases). V was cut by 5 bases and J by 6 bases, with 17 bases left in between. The germline V gene encodes CDR1 SGHTA and CDR2 FQGNSA. The CDR3 extends over 15 amino acids. The CDR3 sequence is CASSLGPQASNEQFF. DNA for the CDR3: TGTGCCAGCAGCCTGGGGCCCCAGGCGAGCAATGAGCAGTTCTTC.

This clonotype has only a few counts. The gene calls are TRBV5-1 and TRBJ2-1, with a possible D match to TRBD1 (5 bases). The J call is doubtful: the DNA matches TRBJ2-7 better. Per the germline V gene, CDR1 is SGHRS and CDR2 is YFSETQ. The CDR3 loop spans 14 amino acids. The CDR3 loop reads CASSRTRGYNEQYF. Here the CDR3 DNA reads TGCGCCAGCAGCCGGACAAGGGGTTACAATGAGCAGTACTTC.

V usage is TRBV7-3 and J usage is TRBJ2-3; D is uncertain. V lost 0 bases to trimming and J lost 0 bases, with 19 bases between them. This CDR3 is built from 19 residues. CDR1 is SGHTA, CDR2 FQGTGA, per germline. The CDR3 reads CASSLTFANFGESTDTQYF. The CDR3, as DNA: TGTGCCAGCAGCTTAACGTTTGCGAATTTCGGTGAGAGCACAGATACGCAGTATTTT.

The chain joins TRBV7-9 to TRBJ2-5; D might be TRBD1 (6 bases). Per germline, CDR1 SEHNR and CDR2 FQNEAQ (reference sequence). Trimming shortened V by 4 bases and J by 5 bases, and 11 bases separated the two germline ends. The CDR3 totals 13 residues. The CDR3 reads CASSSGVLETQYF. The CDR3, as DNA: TGTGCCAGCAGCTCAGGGGTTCTGGAGACCCAGTACTTC.

The rearrangement joins TRBV1 to TRBJ2-7; TRBD1 is the table's D call and was not checked against the DNA. TRBV1 is listed as a pseudogene. CDR3 size: 16 residues. In nucleotides, the CDR3 is TGCACCAGCAGTCATTCCGGGACAGGCGCGTCCTACGAGCAGTACTTC. Translated, it gives CTSSHSGTGASYEQYF.

The chain carries TRBV29-1 and TRBJ2-2; no reliable D call. V was clipped by 6 bases and J by 7 bases, with 6 bases between them. Germline CDR1 is SQVTM and CDR2 is ANQGSEA. The CDR3 is 10 amino acids. CDR3 bases: TGCAGCGTGTTAGACGGGGAGCTGTTTTTT. This sequence encodes CSVLDGELFF.

Only a few counts were recorded for this clonotype. The gene calls are TRBV14 and TRBJ2-5; TRBD1 matches at 12 bases. The CDR3 sequence is 15 residues long. Germline lookup yields CDR1 SGHDN and CDR2 FVKESK. J gave up 5 bases and V 2 bases, and 3 bases lay outside the gene matches. In DNA, the CDR3 is TGTGCCAGCAGCCAATGGGACAGGGGGCAGGAGACCCAGTACTTC. Protein product: CASSQWDRGQETQYF.

Comment on this clonotype: Because it lacks the conserved phenylalanine or tryptophan at the end, this CDR3 is likely a read error. The genes are TRBV12-3 or TRBV12-4 and TRBJ2-3; a weak D match, TRBD2 (6 bases). This CDR3 contains 13 residues. Trimming stripped 8 bases from V and 0 bases from J, with 9 bases between. CDR3 DNA sequence: TGTGCCAGCGGGAGGCTGAGCACAGATACGCAGTATTCT. The encoded protein is CASGRLSTDTQYS.

As regards this clonotype: An end of the junction does not agree with germline; a read error may underlie this. This chain links TRBV12-3 or TRBV12-4 with TRBJ1-4, with 7 nucleotides matching TRBD1. There are 15 residues in the CDR3. The CDR3 is CASSLAQGDNEKLFF. CDR3 DNA sequence: TGTGCCAGTAGTTTAGCCCAGGGGGATAATGAAAAACTGTTTTTT.

This CDR3 reads CASSYGGGRGGEQFF. The CDR3 bases are TGTGCCAGCAGTTATGGGGGGGGCCGTGGAGGTGAGCAGTTCTTC. The chain couples TRBV6-6 to TRBJ2-1, with D perhaps TRBD2 (7 bases). V gave up 3 bases and J gave up 9 bases, with 18 bases separating them. Germline assignment: CDR1 MNHNY and CDR2 SVGAGI (reference sequence). The CDR3 totals 15 residues.

V gene TRBV7-3 combines with J gene TRBJ2-3; TRBD2 aligns across 7 bases. Germline loops: CDR1 SGHTA, CDR2 FQGTGA. CDR3 size: 16 residues. V shed 5 bases and J 4 bases; nucleotides not matched to a gene: 12. The CDR3 sequence: CASSRSLAPSADTQYF. DNA for the CDR3: TGTGCCAGCAGCCGATCACTAGCGCCTAGCGCAGATACGCAGTATTTT.

V and J are TRBV29-1 and TRBJ2-3; D gene unclear. There are 13 residues in the CDR3. Trimming left V 5 bases short and J 5 bases short, with 14 bases between. Germline assignment: CDR1 SQVTM and CDR2 ANQGSEA. In DNA, the CDR3 is TGCAGCGTTCTAGATATTGGGGAAGATACGCAGTATTTT. This translates into CSVLDIGEDTQYF.

This clonotype came up once. This chain joins TRBV29-1 and TRBJ2-3, with 7 bases fitting TRBD1. This CDR3 contains 14 residues. The germline CDR1 and CDR2 sequences are SQVTM and ANQGSEA. V was pared by 7 bases and J by 0 bases, with 7 bases of the junction left unmatched. The CDR3 protein is CSANRGSSTDTQYF. The DNA for the CDR3 is TGCAGCGCCAACAGGGGTTCTAGCACAGATACGCAGTATTTT.

The table lists this clonotype with a few counts. The rearrangement uses TRBV3-1 and TRBJ2-7, with TRBD2 as a possible D gene (6 bases). The CDR3 extends over 15 amino acids. Trimming removed 0 bases from V and 2 bases from J, with 11 bases in between. The germline V gene has CDR1 LGHDT and CDR2 YNNKEL (reference sequence). The CDR3 loop is CASSQDRGKPYEQYF. As DNA, the CDR3 is TGTGCCAGCAGCCAAGATCGGGGGAAACCCTACGAGCAGTACTTC.

This clonotype was seen ten or more times. This chain joins TRBV4-3 and TRBJ2-1; 8 positions agree with TRBD2. The germline V gene encodes CDR1 LGHNA and CDR2 YSLEER. The CDR3 extends over 17 amino acids. V was pared by 0 bases and J by 4 bases, with 8 bases of the junction left unmatched. In DNA form, the CDR3 reads TGCGCCAGCAGCCAAGATCCACCCAGCGGGAGTTACAATGAGCAGTTCTTC. It encodes CASSQDPPSGSYNEQFF.

This clonotype has a count of ten or more. This sequence joins TRBV6-6 and TRBJ2-7; 9 bases line up with TRBD1. Per the germline V gene, CDR1 is MNHNY and CDR2 is SVGAGI (reference sequence). The J segment lost 3 bases and the V segment lost 4 bases, leaving 7 bases of the junction unmatched. The CDR3 length is 15 residues. CDR3 nucleotides: TGTGCCAGCAGTTGGCCGGACAGGGGAGTCTACGAGCAGTACTTC. Protein product: CASSWPDRGVYEQYF.

The V gene is TRBV6-6, the J gene TRBJ2-5; 7 bases are shared with TRBD1. CDR1 and CDR2 (germline): MNHNY, SVGAGI (reference sequence). J lost 5 bases, V lost 2 bases, and 5 bases had no gene match. The CDR3 contains 14 residues. The CDR3 region is CASSYEGARETQYF. The CDR3 bases are TGTGCCAGCAGTTACGAGGGGGCCAGGGAGACCCAGTACTTC.

This clonotype appeared once. A much larger clonotype is one base distant, so this may be a read error. V usage is TRBV4-2 and J usage is TRBJ1-5; D may be TRBD1 (5 bases). CDR1 and CDR2 (germline): LGHNA, YNFKEQ. The CDR3 runs 19 residues. The ends were cut back, 0 bases at V and 6 bases at J, with 24 bases in the middle. The CDR3 coding sequence is TGTGCCAGCAGCCAAGATATGGACCCAGGGCTCGCGACTCCTCAGCCCCAGCATTTT. It codes for CASSQDMDPGLATPQPQHF.

The gene calls are TRBV12-5 and TRBJ2-7, with D possibly TRBD1 on 5 matching bases. CDR3 length equals 13 residues. V lost 7 bases and J lost 2, with 12 bases in between. Looked up from germline, CDR1 is LGHNT and CDR2 is FRNRAP. The CDR3 here is CASAPDRTYEQYF. DNA for the CDR3: TGTGCTAGTGCTCCTGACAGAACCTACGAGCAGTACTTC.

This clonotype has a handful of counts. The V and J genes are TRBV12-3 or TRBV12-4 and TRBJ2-7, with D possibly being TRBD1 or TRBD2 (5 bases each). The CDR3 is 13 amino acids. V dropped 5 bases and J dropped 2 bases, with 10 bases sitting between them. This chain's CDR3 is CASSRDPAYEQYF. The CDR3 region has the DNA TGTGCCAGCAGTAGGGACCCAGCCTACGAGCAGTACTTC.

This clonotype has just a few counts. This chain uses TRBV6-2 or TRBV6-3 with TRBJ2-2, with no clear D. V was pared by 7 bases and J by 7 bases, with 10 bases between. CDR1 is MNHEY, CDR2 SVGEGT, per germline. The CDR3 extends over 12 amino acids. CDR3 region: CASNPVGGELFF. CDR3 DNA: TGTGCCAGCAATCCCGTAGGCGGGGAGCTGTTTTTT.

Concerning this clonotype itself: A single base separates this from a much larger clone, so it may be a read error. The genes are TRBV29-1 and TRBJ2-4, with TRBD2 identical over 8 bases. The CDR3 sequence is 16 residues long. The germline V gene has CDR1 SQVTM and CDR2 ANQGSEA. CDR3 protein: CSVEFSLAVAKNIQDF. The CDR3 region has the DNA TGCAGCGTTGAGTTCTCACTAGCGGTAGCCAAAAACATTCAGGACTTC.

The rearrangement joins TRBV4-1 to TRBJ1-1; unclear D gene. Trimming cost V 4 bases and J 8 bases, with 14 bases left between them. CDR1 and CDR2 from the germline V gene are MGHRA and YSYEKL. The CDR3 consists of 13 residues. The CDR3 loop is CASSLSSEGEAFF. The CDR3, as DNA: TGCGCCAGCAGCCTCTCTTCCGAGGGAGAAGCTTTCTTT.